The 5 T cell receptor beta chains below all came from one sample that was sequenced in a study of blood T cell repertoires in COVID-19. This table comes from immunoSEQ multiplex PCR, and its TCRdb copy is limited to in-frame clones, with some not included. In the table there are roughly 86,000 clones, approximately 80% of which are singletons. Input material: peripheral blood. These TCRs come from a woman between 65 and 79 years old with acute or convalescent COVID-19.

V gene TRBV7-2 combines with J gene TRBJ1-2; 7 positions agree with TRBD1. CDR3 length: 14 residues. Germline V gene data show CDR1 as SGHTA and CDR2 as FQGNSA. Trimming cost V 4 bases and J 5 bases; bases outside gene matches: 7. CDR3: CASSSRQGGYGYTF. The CDR3, as DNA: TGTGCCAGCAGCTCCCGACAGGGAGGTTATGGCTACACCTTC. The variable domain in full, completed from reference TRBV7-2 and TRBJ1-2, reads GAGVSQSPSNKVTEKGKDVELRCDPISGHTALYWYRQSLGQGLEFLIYFQGNSAPDKSGLPSDRFSAERTGGSVSTLTIQRTQQEDSAVYLCASSSRQGGYGYTFGSGTRLTVV.

In DNA, the CDR3 is TGTGCCAGCAGTGAGGACAGAGCCAGGGGGGCTTTCTTT. This encodes CASSEDRARGAFF. The rearrangement joins TRBV6-1 to TRBJ1-1; 7 bases align to TRBD1. Germline assignment: CDR1 MNHNS and CDR2 SASEGT. This CDR3 has 13 amino acids. Trimming removed 3 bases from V and 11 bases from J; junction bases left unmatched: 9.

The genes are TRBV5-1 and TRBJ2-2, with D possibly being TRBD2 (6 bases). CDR3 size: 16 residues. The germline V gene has CDR1 SGHRS and CDR2 YFSETQ. The germline V and J ends were trimmed by 1 base and 8 bases, with 18 bases remaining between them. CDR3 sequence reads: CASSLIADTSFGELFF. Here the CDR3 DNA reads TGCGCCAGCAGCTTGATTGCGGATACTAGCTTTGGGGAGCTGTTTTTT. The whole variable domain, filled in from reference TRBV5-1 and TRBJ2-2, reads KAGVTQTPRYLIKTRGQQVTLSCSPISGHRSVSWYQQTPGQGLQFLFEYFSETQRNKGNFPGRFSGRQFSNSRSEMNVSTLELGDSALYLCASSLIADTSFGELFFGEGSRLTVL.

The V gene is TRBV18, the J gene TRBJ1-6; D gene ambiguous. The CDR3 covers 13 residues. Germline V gives CDR1 KGHSH, CDR2 LQKENI. V gave up 2 bases and J gave up 9 bases, with 8 bases separating them. CDR3 sequence (DNA): TGTGCCAGCTCACCAAGTGTCGGTTCACCCCTCCACTTT. This encodes CASSPSVGSPLHF.

The chain recombines TRBV7-8 with TRBJ2-7, with 9 bases lining up with TRBD2. The CDR3 totals 18 residues. The V gene's germline CDR1 is SGHVS and CDR2 FQNEAQ. V shed 1 base and J 0 bases; nucleotides not matched to a gene: 10. CDR3 DNA: TGTGCCAGCAGCTTAGAGACTAGCGGTGGGGAGAACTCCTACGAGCAGTACTTC. Its translation is CASSLETSGGENSYEQYF.